These T cell receptor beta chains were read from a single sample in a study of OX40 agonist ivuxolimab in advanced cancers. Sequencing was performed with immunoSEQ multiplex PCR; in TCRdb, only in-frame clones are kept and a portion is missing. The sample shows about 27,000 clones, around nine tenths of them seen only once. The material was CD4+ or CD8+ T cells sorted from blood, obtained in a trial of the OX40 agonist ivuxolimab. The receptor set was obtained from an adult with an advanced solid tumor such as melanoma, head and neck, liver or kidney cancer. The CDR3 runs from the conserved cysteine through the conserved F or W. The D gene is left open where the match is weak. Clone sizes are given selectively: once, few, many, or a class where the clone is expanded.

-	14	TRBV5-6	TRBJ1-2	-	TGTGCCAGCAGCTTGGGTCACACGGACTATGGCTACACCTTC	CASSLGHTDYGYTF
-	18	TRBV19	TRBJ2-2	TRBD1	TGTGCCAGTAGTATCTTGGATTACGGACAGGGGAACACCGGGGAGCTGTTTTTT	CASSILDYGQGNTGELFF
-	13	TRBV19	TRBJ1-1	-	TGTGCCAGTAGTTGGGGGATGCACACTGAAGCTTTCTTT	CASSWGMHTEAFF
-	15	TRBV6-5	TRBJ1-5	-	TGTGCCAGCAGACCCCTACAGGGCAGCAATCAGCCCCAGCATTTT	CASRPLQGSNQPQHF
once	15	TRBV5-5	TRBJ1-2	TRBD1	TGTGCCAGCAGCCCACCGGGACAGGGGGGCTATGGCTACACCTTC	CASSPPGQGGYGYTF
-	15	TRBV6-5	TRBJ2-1	TRBD2	TGTGCCAGCAGGAAAACTAGCGGGTATTACAATGAGCAGTTCTTC	CASRKTSGYYNEQFF
-	12	TRBV27	TRBJ2-7	-	TGTGCCAGCAGTTTATCAGGCTACGAGCAGTACTTC	CASSLSGYEQYF
medium-sized	17	TRBV19	TRBJ1-2	TRBD1	TGTGCCAGTAGTATAGTCCACGGGACCGGGACAGGGAATGGCTACACCTTC	CASSIVHGTGTGNGYTF
-	16	TRBV5-1	TRBJ2-2	-	TGCGCCAGCAGCTTGGGAGATAGCTACCTCACCGGGGAGCTGTTTTTT	CASSLGDSYLTGELFF
-	15	TRBV11-2	TRBJ1-1	TRBD1	TGTGCCAGCAGCTACCCCAGGGGGGGAAACACTGAAGCTTTCTTT	CASSYPRGGNTEAFF
-	14	TRBV29-1	TRBJ2-1	-	TGCAGCGTCGGGAGCGCGAGCTCCTACAATGAGCAGTTCTTC	CSVGSASSYNEQFF
once	14	TRBV6-4	TRBJ2-3	-	TGTGCCAGCAGTGCGGGACATACATCGGATACGCAGTATTTT	CASSAGHTSDTQYF
-	16	TRBV7-9	TRBJ2-1	TRBD1	TGTGCCAGCAGCCCACAGGGGGCGGGGTCCTACAATGAGCAGTTCTTC	CASSPQGAGSYNEQFF
-	16	TRBV9	TRBJ1-6	TRBD1	TGTGCCAGCAGCTCCGACAGGGACTCCTATAATTCACCCCTCCACTTT	CASSSDRDSYNSPLHF
-	16	TRBV13	TRBJ2-7	-	TGTGCCAGCAGCTCGAGGAGGAGTATAGAGATACCCGAGCAGTACTTC	CASSSRRSIEIPEQYF
-	15	TRBV7-9	TRBJ2-7	-	TGTGCCAGCAGCTCACGGATCGGCCAGGGCTACGAGCAGTACTTC	CASSSRIGQGYEQYF
-	15	TRBV27	TRBJ2-1	-	TGTGCCAGCAGTTTCGCCCCTTCGATGGCGAATGAGCAGTTCTTC	CASSFAPSMANEQFF
-	15	TRBV5-4	TRBJ2-1	TRBD1	TGTGCCAGCACCTTGAGGCGACAGGGATACAATGAGCAGTTCTTC	CASTLRRQGYNEQFF
-	13	TRBV19	TRBJ1-2	TRBD1	TGTGCCAGTAGTTTTACAGGGGAATATGGCTACACCTTC	CASSFTGEYGYTF
-	13	TRBV5-6	TRBJ2-7	-	TGTGCCAGCAGCCTGGAGGACAGCTACGAGCAGTACTTC	CASSLEDSYEQYF
-	15	TRBV12-2	TRBJ2-7	-	TGTGCAAGTCGCTTAGCGGCGGGAGGGCCCCACGAGCAGTACTTC	CASRLAAGGPHEQYF
-	15	TRBV4-1	TRBJ2-7	-	TGCGCCAGCAGCCCGGGCGGAGGGCGATCCTACGAGCAGTACTTC	CASSPGGGRSYEQYF
-	17	TRBV4-2	TRBJ2-7	-	TGTGCCAGCAGCCAAGAGAAACTTTCCACTCCGTCTTATGAGCAGTACTTC	CASSQEKLSTPSYEQYF
-	17	TRBV2	TRBJ2-7	TRBD2	TGTGCCAGCAGTGGGCTAGCGGGAGGAAAAAATTCCTACGAGCAGTACTTC	CASSGLAGGKNSYEQYF
-	12	TRBV4-2	TRBJ2-1	-	TGTGCCAGCAGCCAAGATTCCGATGAGCAGTTCTTC	CASSQDSDEQFF
-	15	TRBV6-1	TRBJ2-7	-	TGTGCCAGCAGGGAGCAGGATTGGGCGTCCTACGAGCAGTACTTC	CASREQDWASYEQYF
-	11	TRBV4-3	TRBJ2-7	-	TGCGCCAGCAGCCCCGGGTACGAGCAGTACTTC	CASSPGYEQYF
-	17	TRBV4-2	TRBJ2-5	TRBD2	TGTGCCAGCAGCCGCCTTGTGCTAGGACTAGCGGAAGAGACCCAGTACTTC	CASSRLVLGLAEETQYF
-	15	TRBV2	TRBJ2-7	-	TGTGCCAGCAGGCGGGGCTATACGGGCTCCTACGAGCAGTACTTC	CASRRGYTGSYEQYF
once	14	TRBV27	TRBJ2-7	-	TGTGCCAGCAGTATGGACAGTTTCTCCTACGAGCAGTACTTC	CASSMDSFSYEQYF
-	12	TRBV29-1	TRBJ2-7	-	TGCAGCGTTGACCCAGGGTTCAACGAGCAGTACTTC	CSVDPGFNEQYF
-	14	TRBV5-6	TRBJ2-7	TRBD2	TGTGCCAGCAGCTCCCGGGGACTAGCCGTCGAGCAGTACTTC	CASSSRGLAVEQYF
-	20	TRBV21-1	TRBJ2-7	-	TGTGCCAGCAGCAAAGGCATCAACCAACCGGGGTACCCAAACGATTACGAGCAGTACTTC	CASSKGINQPGYPNDYEQYF
-	17	TRBV9	TRBJ1-3	-	TGTGCCAGCAGCCCCATGGTTCACCTTTACTCTGGAAACACCATATATTTT	CASSPMVHLYSGNTIYF
once	15	TRBV4-1	TRBJ1-5	-	TGCGCCAGCAGCCCCCGTATTGGGGAAAATCAGCCCCAGCATTTT	CASSPRIGENQPQHF
-	15	TRBV5-1	TRBJ1-2	-	TGCGCCAGCAGCTTCACGGGCAGCACTAACTATGGCTACACCTTC	CASSFTGSTNYGYTF
-	12	TRBV4-1	TRBJ1-1	-	TGCGCCAGCAGCGACGTAGCCCCTGAAGCTTTCTTT	CASSDVAPEAFF
-	11	TRBV9	TRBJ2-7	-	TGTGCCTCCGGTAGAATGGGCGAGCAGTACTTC	CASGRMGEQYF
-	14	TRBV10-3	TRBJ2-5	TRBD2	TGTGCCATCAGTGAAGCGGGGGGCTTCGAGACCCAGTACTTC	CAISEAGGFETQYF
once	11	TRBV11-2	TRBJ2-7	-	TGTGCCAGCAGCTTAGAGACAGAGAGTACGTTC	CASSLETESTF
-	15	TRBV7-9	TRBJ2-3	-	TGTGCCAGCAGCTCCCAGGGGGGTAACACAGATACGCAGTATTTT	CASSSQGGNTDTQYF
-	17	TRBV28	TRBJ2-5	TRBD2	TGTGCCAGCAGTGACTTTGGGACTAGCGAGTACCAAGAGACCCAGTACTTC	CASSDFGTSEYQETQYF